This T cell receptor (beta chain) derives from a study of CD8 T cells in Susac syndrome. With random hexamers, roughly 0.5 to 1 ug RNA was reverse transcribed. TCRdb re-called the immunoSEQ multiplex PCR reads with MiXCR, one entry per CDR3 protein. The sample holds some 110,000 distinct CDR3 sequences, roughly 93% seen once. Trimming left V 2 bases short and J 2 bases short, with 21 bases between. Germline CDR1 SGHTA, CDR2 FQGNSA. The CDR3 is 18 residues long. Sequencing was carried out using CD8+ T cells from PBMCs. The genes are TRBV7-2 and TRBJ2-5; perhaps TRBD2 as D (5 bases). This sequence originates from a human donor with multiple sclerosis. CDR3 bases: TGTGCCAGCAGCTTAAAGAGTTGGGCCGAACGGGGTCAAGAGACCCAGTACTTC. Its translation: CASSLKSWAERGQETQYF.